Listed below are T cell receptor beta chains from one sample, sequenced in a study of CD8 T cells in ankylosing spondylitis. TCRdb recomputed calls from the 5' RACE reads with MiXCR, one row per CDR3 protein. Here the sample spans roughly 700,000 distinct CDR3 sequences, around a fifth being singletons. Specimen: blood, either unsorted or a sorted T cell fraction (not recorded which). The receptors come from a male donor with ankylosing spondylitis. Both conserved end residues are part of each CDR3. D genes are given only for firm matches. Clone size is given for some rows only: seen once, a few or many times, or a class if the clone is expanded.

d_gene	v_gene	j_gene	abundance	CDR3nt	CDR3aa
TRBD2	TRBV20-1	TRBJ2-3	.	TGCAGTGCCGAGAGACTAGCGTCTAGCACAGATACGCAGTATTTT	CSAERLASSTDTQYF
TRBD1	TRBV7-9	TRBJ1-1	.	TGTGCCAGCAGCCCAGGGACAGCCCCGAACACTGAAGCTTTCTTT	CASSPGTAPNTEAFF
TRBD1	TRBV20-1	TRBJ1-1	.	TGCAGTGCGAGACAGGGGTTGAACACTGAAGCTTTCTTT	CSARQGLNTEAFF
.	TRBV7-9	TRBJ2-7	.	TGTGCCAGCAGGTCAGACAGGACCCACGAGCAGTACTTC	CASRSDRTHEQYF
.	TRBV12-3/TRBV12-4	TRBJ1-5	.	TGTGCCAGCAGTTTCGGTCAGGGGCGGTTCAATCAGCCCCAGCATTTT	CASSFGQGRFNQPQHF
TRBD1	TRBV5-5	TRBJ2-4	few	TGTGCCAGCAGCTTGGCCTACGAGGGACAGGGTCCGAAAAACATTCAGTACTTC	CASSLAYEGQGPKNIQYF
TRBD1	TRBV18	TRBJ1-5	.	TGTGCCACGACAGGGTCGGCGAATCAGCCCCAGCATTTT	CATTGSANQPQHF
.	TRBV7-3	TRBJ2-1	.	TGTGCCAGCAGCTTAAGCCAGGAGAATGAGCAGTTCTTC	CASSLSQENEQFF
TRBD2	TRBV11-1	TRBJ2-4	.	TGTGCCAGCAGCTCCTTCGGACTAGCGGGAGTAGGCAAAAACATTCAGTACTTC	CASSSFGLAGVGKNIQYF
.	TRBV14	TRBJ2-7	.	TGTGCCAGCAGCCAAGCCAGGGGTGGAGCGGCTCGGCAGTACTTC	CASSQARGGAARQYF
TRBD2	TRBV20-1	TRBJ2-1	.	TGCAGTGCTGGTACTAGCGGGGGAAACAATGAGCAGTTCTTC	CSAGTSGGNNEQFF
.	TRBV6-5	TRBJ2-1	few	TGTGCCAGCAGTTACAAAACCGGGGGCAGCTCCTACAATGAGCAGTTCTTC	CASSYKTGGSSYNEQFF
TRBD1	TRBV27	TRBJ1-2	few	TGTGCCAGCAGTGCCTGGACAGGTTGGGGGGGCTACACCTTC	CASSAWTGWGGYTF
.	TRBV15	TRBJ1-5	.	TGTGCCACCAGCAGAGATGGGGATAGCAATCAGCCCCAGCATTTT	CATSRDGDSNQPQHF
TRBD2	TRBV19	TRBJ2-1	.	TGTGCCAGTAGCCCCGGGGGACTAGCACTATACAATGAGCAGTTCTTC	CASSPGGLALYNEQFF
TRBD2	TRBV6-5	TRBJ2-7	few	TGTGCCAGCAGTTACTCGGCTAGCGGGAGTTACGAGCAGTACTTC	CASSYSASGSYEQYF
.	TRBV11-2	TRBJ1-1	.	TGTGCCAGCAGCCGTAGCCACGGGGGCGGGCTAGGGAGACATACTGAAGCTTTCTTT	CASSRSHGGGLGRHTEAFF
.	TRBV28	TRBJ1-6	few	TGTGCCAGCAGGTATCCCGGGACCTCTAATTCACCCCTCCACTTT	CASRYPGTSNSPLHF
TRBD1	TRBV18	TRBJ2-6	.	TGTGCCAGCTCACCATTGCCAGGGGGCCGCTCTGGGGCCAACGTCCTGACTTTC	CASSPLPGGRSGANVLTF
TRBD1	TRBV20-1	TRBJ2-5	.	TGCAGTGCCCCGGACAGGGGACGGCGAGAGACCCAGTACTTC	CSAPDRGRRETQYF
TRBD2	TRBV6-2/TRBV6-3	TRBJ2-2	.	TGTGCCAGCAGTTACGGGGTGGTCGGGGGGGATATTCTTTTGAACACCGGGGAGCTGTTTTTT	CASSYGVVGGDILLNTGELFF
.	TRBV5-6	TRBJ1-2	few	TGTGCCAGCAGCTGGGGGACTTCCGACTATGGCTACACCTTC	CASSWGTSDYGYTF
TRBD2	TRBV4-1	TRBJ2-3	many	TGCGCCAGCAGCCAAGATGTAGCGGGAGTGGCCACAGATACGCAGTATTTT	CASSQDVAGVATDTQYF
TRBD1	TRBV12-3/TRBV12-4	TRBJ2-5	.	TGTGCCAGCAGTCCACGGGACAGGGGTACCCAAGAGACCCAGTACTTC	CASSPRDRGTQETQYF
TRBD1	TRBV20-1	TRBJ1-1	few	TGCAGTGCTAGGGGACAGGGGGGTCCCCAAGCTTTCTTT	CSARGQGGPQAFF
.	TRBV7-8	TRBJ1-1	.	TGTGCCAGCAGCTTAGCGTTGAGAGCTATGAACACTGAAGCTTTCTTT	CASSLALRAMNTEAFF
.	TRBV7-8	TRBJ1-1	once	TGTGCCAGCAGCTTAGGGTTTATGAACACTGAAGCTTTCTTT	CASSLGFMNTEAFF
TRBD2	TRBV7-3	TRBJ2-1	many	TGTGCCAGCAGCCGGCTCGGGACTAGTCACAATGAGCAGTTCTTC	CASSRLGTSHNEQFF
TRBD1	TRBV7-2	TRBJ1-1	few	TGTGCCAGCAGCTGGGACAGCACTGAAGCTTTCTTT	CASSWDSTEAFF
.	TRBV7-2	TRBJ1-1	.	TGTGCCAGCAGCCTTACCCCGGGGGCCAGTGAAGCTTTCTTT	CASSLTPGASEAFF
.	TRBV10-3	TRBJ1-4	few	TGTGCCATCAGGGACACCGGTAATGAAAAACTGTTTTTT	CAIRDTGNEKLFF
TRBD2	TRBV9	TRBJ2-1	.	TGTGCCAGCAGCGCGAGCGGGAGTGCCTACAATGAGCAGTTCTTC	CASSASGSAYNEQFF
.	TRBV7-2	TRBJ2-5	few	TGTGCCAGCAGCCCATTTGACCAAGAGACCCAGTACTTC	CASSPFDQETQYF
.	TRBV7-3	TRBJ2-3	many	TGTGCCAGCAGAAAGGTGCGGGGAAGCACAGATACGCAGTATTTT	CASRKVRGSTDTQYF
.	TRBV20-1	TRBJ1-2	many	TGCAGTGCAAGACCACTAAACTATGGCTACACCTTC	CSARPLNYGYTF
TRBD1	TRBV5-6	TRBJ2-3	.	TGTGCCAGCAGCTTGGAAGGACAGGGCTCAGATACGCAGTATTTT	CASSLEGQGSDTQYF
TRBD2	TRBV3-1	TRBJ2-4	.	TGTGCCAGCAGCCATACCGGGACTAGAAACATTCAGTACTTC	CASSHTGTRNIQYF
.	TRBV20-1	TRBJ2-7	.	TGCAGTGCTAGTGAGGACTTAGCACCCTACGAGCAGTACTTC	CSASEDLAPYEQYF
.	TRBV5-1	TRBJ1-1	.	TGCGCCAGCAGCTTGGGGCGGGGGCCCACTGAAGCTTTCTTT	CASSLGRGPTEAFF
.	TRBV4-1	TRBJ1-1	many	TGCGCCAGCAGCCCCCACCCGGACATGGACACTGAAGCTTTCTTT	CASSPHPDMDTEAFF
TRBD2	TRBV20-1	TRBJ2-1	few	TGCAGTGCTAGGTTCGTAGCGGGAGGGCCGGGAGGTGAGCAGTTCTTC	CSARFVAGGPGGEQFF
TRBD2	TRBV20-1	TRBJ2-3	few	TGCAGTGCTAGAGATCATAGCGGGAGAACAGATACGCAGTATTTT	CSARDHSGRTDTQYF
TRBD2	TRBV4-3	TRBJ2-3	few	TGCGCCAGCAGCCAAGGGTCGGGACTAGGGTTAGATACGCAGTATTTT	CASSQGSGLGLDTQYF
.	TRBV6-2/TRBV6-3	TRBJ2-7	few	TGTGCCAGCAGTTGGACTACCCTCTACGAGCAGTACTTC	CASSWTTLYEQYF
.	TRBV2	TRBJ2-2	.	TGTGCCAGCAAGGAGGGCTGGATCGGGGAGCTGTTTTTT	CASKEGWIGELFF
TRBD1	TRBV3-1	TRBJ1-6	.	TGTGCCAGCAGCTCCAGGGGGGCGGAGCCCGCACCCCTCCACTTT	CASSSRGAEPAPLHF
.	TRBV12-3/TRBV12-4	TRBJ1-1	few	TGTGCCAGCAGTATCGGACTGGGGAACACTGAAGCTTTCTTT	CASSIGLGNTEAFF
.	TRBV9	TRBJ1-5	few	TGTGCCAGCAGCGGGGGAGGAGGTTGGGATAGCAATCAGCCCCAGCATTTT	CASSGGGGWDSNQPQHF
.	TRBV12-3/TRBV12-4	TRBJ1-4	few	TGTGCCAGCGGTATTGGGGCAGGGAGGACTAATGAAAAACTGTTTTTT	CASGIGAGRTNEKLFF
.	TRBV3-1	TRBJ1-2	.	TGTGCCAGCAGCCAAGGGATAGGTTCCACAACCTATGGCTACACCTTC	CASSQGIGSTTYGYTF
TRBD2	TRBV7-2	TRBJ2-3	few	TGTGCCAGCAGCTGGGGGGGATGGGGCACAGATACGCAGTATTTT	CASSWGGWGTDTQYF
.	TRBV24-1	TRBJ2-1	.	TGTGCCACCAGTGATTTGCAAAGTAGGGGGTACAATGAGCAGTTCTTC	CATSDLQSRGYNEQFF
TRBD2	TRBV5-6	TRBJ2-1	.	TGTGCCAGCAATCCGGGACTAGCGGGTGTATACAATGAGCAGTTCTTC	CASNPGLAGVYNEQFF